This section outlines one T cell receptor beta chain sequence together with its context. Its antigen is not known. Method: immunoSEQ multiplex PCR; TCRdb's copy keeps in-frame clones and lacks some. The profile covers tens of thousands of clones, with about 91% appearing a single time and about 4% taken by the ten largest. Trimming removed 4 bases at V and 1 base at J, with 11 bases between. The CDR3 sequence is 15 residues long. Per the germline V gene, CDR1 is SNHLY and CDR2 is FYNNEI. The sample belongs to a study of OX40 agonist ivuxolimab in advanced cancers. Study summary: People who had prior anti-PD-1, anti-PD-L1 or anti-CTLA-4 therapy could take part, and under 50% had some. Study results and caveats: The study found that CD8+ T cells averaged more expanded clones than CD4+. People who partly responded at 0.1-3.0 mg/kg had some of the least clonal expansion seen.

Source: CD4+ or CD8+ T cells sorted from blood, taken in a trial of the OX40 agonist ivuxolimab. The TCR comes from an adult with an advanced solid tumor such as melanoma, head and neck, liver or kidney cancer. The chain couples TRBV2 to TRBJ2-1; possibly TRBD1 or TRBD2 for D (5 bases each). The CDR3 loop reads CASSGLGESYNEQFF. The DNA for the CDR3 is TGTGCCAGCAGTGGTTTGGGGGAATCCTACAATGAGCAGTTCTTC.